The 9 T cell receptor beta chains below all came from one sample that was sequenced in a study of cytomegalovirus exposure and HLA in healthy donors. Primers: 60 Vbeta forward and 13 Jbeta reverse. Profiled with immunoSEQ multiplex PCR; TCRdb holds only in-frame clones, not every one. This sample lists more than 40,000 clones; its ten largest clones have approximately 1%. Sequenced input: PBMCs. The receptor source for this set is a middle-aged woman in good health and CMV-seronegative.

The V gene is TRBV19, the J gene TRBJ1-2; perhaps TRBD1 as D (6 bases). The germline V and J ends were trimmed by 6 bases and 2 bases, with 13 bases remaining between them. The germline CDR1 and CDR2 sequences are LNHDA and SQIVND (reference sequence). This CDR3 is built from 14 residues. The CDR3 protein is CASRPGQGNYGYTF. Here the CDR3 DNA reads TGTGCCAGTAGGCCCGGGCAGGGGAACTATGGCTACACCTTC.

The chain has TRBV4-3 and TRBJ2-1; a weak D match, TRBD2 (6 bases). Germline V CDR1 and CDR2: LGHNA, YSLEER. The CDR3 length is 16 residues. Trimming took off 0 bases at V and 3 bases at J, with 12 bases between the two ends. The CDR3: CASSQDLRGLYNEQFF. The DNA of the CDR3 is TGCGCCAGCAGCCAAGATCTTAGGGGACTCTACAATGAGCAGTTCTTC.

This sequence joins TRBV9 and TRBJ1-3; D is possibly TRBD1 (5 bases). Trimming left V 3 bases short and J 1 base short, with 17 bases between. The CDR3 consists of 17 residues. Germline V gene sequence: CDR1 SGDLS, CDR2 YYNGEE. The CDR3 is CASSESRPGGSGNTIYF. The DNA of the CDR3 is TGTGCCAGCAGCGAATCCCGCCCGGGGGGATCTGGAAACACCATATATTTT.

This chain joins TRBV7-7 and TRBJ2-3; TRBD2 is a possible D gene (5 bases). The CDR3 is 14 amino acids. Trimming took 4 bases from V and 3 from J, leaving 11 bases between them. Germline V gene sequence: CDR1 SSHAT, CDR2 FNYEAQ (reference sequence). Written as DNA, the CDR3 is TGTGCCAGCAGCTCGGACTCCTCGACAGATACGCAGTATTTT. Translating it yields CASSSDSSTDTQYF.

V usage is TRBV6-5 and J usage is TRBJ1-2; TRBD1 is a possible D gene (5 bases). With 0 bases removed from V and 7 bases from J, the gap between germline ends came to 12 bases. Looked up from germline, CDR1 is MNHEY and CDR2 is SVGAGI. There are 14 residues in the CDR3. The CDR3 bases are TGTGCCAGCAGTTACTCGGGCGGGGGTGGTGGCTACACCTTC. Its protein product is CASSYSGGGGGYTF.

This chain links TRBV9 with TRBJ2-1, with 9 bases aligning to TRBD2. The CDR3 sequence is 15 residues long. The junction had 4 bases not matched to a gene; V was cut back by 2 bases and J by 4 bases. From germline, CDR1 is SGDLS and CDR2 YYNGEE. As DNA, the CDR3 is TGTGCCAGCAGCGTTCGACTAGCGGCTTACAATGAGCAGTTCTTC. This codes for CASSVRLAAYNEQFF.

The chain combines TRBV5-1 with TRBJ1-1, with a possible D match to TRBD1 (6 bases). The V gene lost 6 bases and the J gene lost 1 base, with 10 bases spanning the gap. This CDR3 has 13 residues. CDR1 is SGHRS and CDR2 is YFSETQ in the germline V gene. This CDR3 is CASIRDTNTEAFF. CDR3 DNA: TGCGCCAGCATTCGGGACACGAACACTGAAGCTTTCTTT.

CDR3 protein: CSASSDTQYF. The CDR3 coding sequence is TGCAGTGCTAGTAGCGATACGCAGTATTTT. V and J are TRBV20-1 and TRBJ2-3; unclear D gene. Deletions cut 3 bases from V and 6 bases from J, with 4 bases between. This CDR3 contains 10 residues. Per the germline V gene, CDR1 is DFQATT and CDR2 is SNEGSKA (reference sequence).

V usage is TRBV29-1 and J usage is TRBJ2-7; D is possibly TRBD2 (6 bases). CDR3 length: 17 amino acids. Germline V gene sequence: CDR1 SQVTM, CDR2 ANQGSEA. Trimming took off 4 bases at V and 4 bases at J, with 26 bases between the two ends. The CDR3 protein is CSVAHSSETSQPYEQYF. The CDR3 region has the DNA TGCAGCGTTGCTCATTCTAGCGAGACATCCCAACCGTACGAGCAGTACTTC.